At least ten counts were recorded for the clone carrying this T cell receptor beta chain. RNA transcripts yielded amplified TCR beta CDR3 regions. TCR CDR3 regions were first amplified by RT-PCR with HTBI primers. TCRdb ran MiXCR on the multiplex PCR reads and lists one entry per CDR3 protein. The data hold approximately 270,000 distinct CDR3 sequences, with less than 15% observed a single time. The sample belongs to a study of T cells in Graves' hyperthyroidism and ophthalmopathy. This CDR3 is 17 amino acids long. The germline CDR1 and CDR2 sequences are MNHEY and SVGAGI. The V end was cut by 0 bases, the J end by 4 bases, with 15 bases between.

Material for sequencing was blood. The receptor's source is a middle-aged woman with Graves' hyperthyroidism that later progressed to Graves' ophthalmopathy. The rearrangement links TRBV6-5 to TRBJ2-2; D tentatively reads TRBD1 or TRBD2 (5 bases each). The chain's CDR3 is CASSYSARGRGTGELFF. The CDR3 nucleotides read TGTGCCAGCAGTTACTCTGCACGGGGCCGGGGCACCGGGGAGCTGTTTTTT.